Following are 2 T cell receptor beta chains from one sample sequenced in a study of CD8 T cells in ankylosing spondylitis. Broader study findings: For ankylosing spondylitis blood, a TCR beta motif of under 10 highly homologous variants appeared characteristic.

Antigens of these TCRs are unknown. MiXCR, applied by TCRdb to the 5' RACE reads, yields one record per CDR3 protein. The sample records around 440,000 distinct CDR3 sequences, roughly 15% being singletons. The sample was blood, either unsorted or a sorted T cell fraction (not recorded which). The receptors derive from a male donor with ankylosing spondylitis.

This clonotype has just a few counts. CDR3 coding DNA: TGTGCCAGCAGCGTAGTGGGGTTGGGGACAGGGATATACAATGAGCAGTTCTTC. Its translation: CASSVVGLGTGIYNEQFF. This sequence joins TRBV9 and TRBJ2-1, with TRBD1 matching over 9 bases. V was pared by 0 bases and J by 4 bases, with 11 bases of the junction left unmatched. The germline CDR1 and CDR2 sequences are SGDLS and YYNGEE. CDR3 length equals 18 residues.

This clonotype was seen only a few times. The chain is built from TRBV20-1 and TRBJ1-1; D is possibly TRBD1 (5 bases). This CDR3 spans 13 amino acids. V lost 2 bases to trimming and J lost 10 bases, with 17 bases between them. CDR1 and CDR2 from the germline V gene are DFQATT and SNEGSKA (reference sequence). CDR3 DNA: TGCAGTGCTAGACCCGGGGGTGGGGCCGTAGCTTTCTTT. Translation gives CSARPGGGAVAFF.